This TCR beta chain was recovered during a study of blood T cell repertoires in COVID-19. Study information: Italy, Spain and the United States were the sources of the convalescent and acute COVID-19 samples. The analysed material was cDNA or gDNA that came from T cells, B-cell-depleted T cells, or PBMCs.

As processed by the authors: For nucleated cells, counts were estimated from reference gene primer amplification. Data came from immunoSEQ multiplex PCR; TCRdb stores just in-frame clones and leaves some out. Clonal size and the V and J genes are those of that table, whereas D and trimming came from the DNA. Of a few hundred thousand clones listed, around 83% are singletons. This CDR3 has 16 amino acids. V was shortened by 3 bases and J by 0 bases, with 9 bases between the two germline ends. Germline V gives CDR1 SEHNR, CDR2 FQNEAQ (reference sequence). The receptor was isolated from a man aged 35 to 55 with acute or convalescent COVID-19. Material: peripheral blood. This chain uses TRBV7-9 with TRBJ1-6; D gene unclear. The chain's CDR3 is CASSFEGLSYNSPLHF. CDR3 bases: TGTGCCAGCAGCTTCGAGGGCCTCTCCTATAATTCACCCCTCCACTTT.